The table lists the clone carrying this TCR beta chain with a few counts. Its antigen remains unidentified. This sample was taken from a study of beta chain features in type 1 diabetes. General observations from the study: Naive, central memory and Treg TCRB repertoires appeared more alike in patients than in healthy donors. VDJ junctions sequenced from type 1 diabetes patients showed fewer insertions and more deletions. For Type 1 diabetes patients, all four CD4+ subsets carried TCRB CDR3s that were moderately but significantly shorter.

V lost 2 bases to trimming and J lost 4 bases, with 14 bases between them. The length of the CDR3 is 14 residues. Germline-derived CDR1 and CDR2 are GTSNPN and SVGIG (reference sequence). Sequenced material consisted of expressed TCRB transcripts (all of the isolated RNA was reverse transcribed). The average output of naive, central memory and regulatory T cell samples was a few million reads. Some clones are missing from TCRdb's copy, which holds only in-frame ones; the method was immunoSEQ multiplex PCR. This sample has 600,000 to 700,000 clones, with roughly 12% found just once. The TCR originated in a young man with type 1 diabetes. The source material was naive CD4+ T cells from blood. The V call is TRBV30, the J call TRBJ1-2; possible D gene TRBD1, 6 bases. This CDR3 is CAWSLTGISYGYTF. The CDR3 coding sequence is TGTGCCTGGAGTCTCACAGGGATCAGCTATGGCTACACCTTC. Filled out from reference TRBV30 and TRBJ1-2, the complete variable domain reads SQTIHQWPATLVQPVGSPLSLECTVEGTSNPNLYWYRQAAGRGLQLLFYSVGIGQISSEVPQNLSASRPQDRQFILSSKKLLLSDSGFYLCAWSLTGISYGYTFGSGTRLTVV.